One sample yielded the 22 T cell receptor beta chains listed below, sequenced in a study of T cell responses to AZD1222 COVID-19 vaccine. The method was immunoSEQ multiplex PCR; TCRdb's version includes in-frame clones alone and lacks a portion of them. The sample has about 76,000 clones, about three quarters seen once. This sample comprised peripheral blood, obtained 28 days after the second dose of the MenACWY control vaccine. The source of these receptors is an adult who received the MenACWY meningococcal vaccine as a control.

This chain joins TRBV5-1 and TRBJ1-1; tentative D call: TRBD1 (5 bases). The V end was cut by 4 bases, the J end by 1 base, with 14 bases between. This CDR3 has 15 residues. CDR1 and CDR2 (germline): SGHRS, YFSETQ. The CDR3 nucleotides read TGCGCCAGCAGCCCCTCCGGCGGGGGGAACACTGAAGCTTTCTTT. Protein: CASSPSGGGNTEAFF. Complete variable domain (other parts from reference TRBV5-1 and TRBJ1-1): KAGVTQTPRYLIKTRGQQVTLSCSPISGHRSVSWYQQTPGQGLQFLFEYFSETQRNKGNFPGRFSGRQFSNSRSEMNVSTLELGDSALYLCASSPSGGGNTEAFFGQGTRLTVV.

The gene calls are TRBV6-5 and TRBJ1-3, with D hard to call. CDR1 and CDR2 from the germline V gene are MNHEY and SVGAGI. The CDR3 extends over 16 amino acids. V was clipped by 0 bases and J by 0 bases, with 9 bases between them. In DNA form, the CDR3 reads TGTGCCAGCAGTTACTCGGAGCTAAACTCTGGAAACACCATATATTTT. The encoded protein is CASSYSELNSGNTIYF.

The chain uses TRBV6-5 and TRBJ1-1, with no clear D. V lost 6 bases, J lost 4 bases, and 12 bases lay in between. The CDR3 covers 13 residues. CDR1 and CDR2 from the germline V gene are MNHEY and SVGAGI. CDR3 residues: CASRGKVLTEAFF. DNA of the CDR3: TGTGCCAGCAGAGGGAAGGTTCTCACTGAAGCTTTCTTT.

This rearrangement joins TRBV4-3 to TRBJ2-3; D remains ambiguous. This CDR3 is built from 16 residues. Germline CDR1 LGHNA, CDR2 YSLEER. V lost 0 bases to trimming and J lost 0 bases, with 10 bases between them. The CDR3 nucleotides are TGCGCCAGCAGCCAAGATTTGCGGAAAAGCACAGATACGCAGTATTTT. This codes for CASSQDLRKSTDTQYF.

The chain combines TRBV5-1 with TRBJ1-1; D possibly corresponds to TRBD1 (5 bases). V was clipped by 0 bases and J by 5 bases, with 11 bases between them. Per the germline V gene, CDR1 is SGHRS and CDR2 is YFSETQ. The CDR3 extends over 14 amino acids. CDR3 residues: CASSLARGRTEAFF. Here the CDR3 DNA reads TGCGCCAGCAGCTTGGCCCGGGGCCGAACTGAAGCTTTCTTT.

The chain couples TRBV12-3 or TRBV12-4 to TRBJ2-1, with a weak D call TRBD2 (6 bases). CDR3 size: 12 residues. Trimming shortened V by 6 bases and J by 9 bases, and 12 bases separated the two germline ends. CDR3 sequence: CASRTGGSEQFF. The CDR3 nucleotides are TGTGCCAGCAGAACCGGGGGTTCTGAGCAGTTCTTC.

The genes are TRBV11-2 and TRBJ2-2; 7 bases map to TRBD1. V lost 3 bases, J lost 0 bases, and 10 bases stayed unmatched. The CDR3 contains 18 residues. Germline V gives CDR1 SGHAT, CDR2 FQNNGV. The CDR3 nucleotides read TGTGCCAGCAGCTTCTCCCCGGACAGGCCGGCGAACACCGGGGAGCTGTTTTTT. Its translation: CASSFSPDRPANTGELFF.

This clone was seen at least ten times. The chain uses TRBV28 and TRBJ2-7, with TRBD1 identical over 7 bases. This CDR3 has 14 residues. The V segment lost 4 bases and the J segment 7 bases; nucleotides outside the gene matches: 10. Germline CDR1 MDHEN, CDR2 SYDVKM. As DNA, the CDR3 is TGTGCCAGCAGTTCCCGGGACAGCCACTGGGAGCAGTACTTC. Amino acids: CASSSRDSHWEQYF.

The chain joins TRBV2 to TRBJ2-1; unclear D gene. The CDR3 covers 12 residues. Per the germline V gene, CDR1 is SNHLY and CDR2 is FYNNEI. Trimming shortened V by 7 bases and J by 8 bases, and 12 bases separated the two germline ends. CDR3 DNA: TGTGCCAGCAATCCAGGTATGGATGAGCAGTTCTTC. This codes for CASNPGMDEQFF.

CDR3 protein: CASSSGLAGGELFF. CDR3 nucleotides: TGCGCCAGCAGCTCGGGACTAGCGGGAGGAGAGCTGTTTTTT. V is TRBV5-1 and J is TRBJ2-2, with 15 positions matching TRBD2. This CDR3 region has 14 residues. V was pared by 3 bases and J by 11 bases, with 2 bases of the junction left unmatched. Germline lookup yields CDR1 SGHRS and CDR2 YFSETQ.

V usage is TRBV19 and J usage is TRBJ2-1; TRBD1 agrees at 10 bases. The ends lost 3 bases at V and 7 bases at J; junction bases unmatched: 6. There are 15 residues in the CDR3. Germline CDR1 is LNHDA and CDR2 is SQIVND (reference sequence). The CDR3 nucleotides are TGTGCCAGTAGTATCCCGGGACAGGGGTGGAATGAGCAGTTCTTC. Translating gives CASSIPGQGWNEQFF. The full variable domain, completed using reference TRBV19 and TRBJ2-1, is DGGITQSPKYLFRKEGQNVTLSCEQNLNHDAMYWYRQDPGQGLRLIYYSQIVNDFQKGDIAEGYSVSREKKESFPLTVTSAQKNPTAFYLCASSIPGQGWNEQFFGPGTRLTVL.

The chain has TRBV7-8 and TRBJ2-5, with 9 bases aligning to TRBD2. Germline V gives CDR1 SGHVS, CDR2 FQNEAQ. With V trimmed by 0 bases and J by 12 bases, 11 bases remained unmatched. The CDR3 has 15 residues. The CDR3 sequence: CASSLAGLAGRLKYF. CDR3 in DNA: TGTGCCAGCAGCTTAGCGGGCCTAGCGGGGCGCCTCAAGTACTTC. The full variable domain, rest sourced from reference TRBV7-8 and TRBJ2-5, is GAGVSQSPRYKVAKRGQDVALRCDPISGHVSLFWYQQALGQGPEFLTYFQNEAQLDKSGLPSDRFFAERPEGSVSTLKIQRTQQEDSAVYLCASSLAGLAGRLKYFGPGTRLLVL.

The rearrangement uses TRBV7-2 and TRBJ1-6, with 7 bases aligning to TRBD1. The CDR3 consists of 15 residues. Germline V gene sequence: CDR1 SGHTA, CDR2 FQGNSA. Unmatched junction bases numbered 3, after V lost 1 base and J lost 6 bases. In DNA form, the CDR3 reads TGTGCCAGCAGCTTAGAAGGGGGCTCTAATTCACCCCTCCACTTT. Amino acids: CASSLEGGSNSPLHF.

The chain carries TRBV5-1 and TRBJ2-2; D tentatively reads TRBD1 or TRBD2 (5 bases each). Germline lookup yields CDR1 SGHRS and CDR2 YFSETQ. The germline V and J ends were trimmed by 0 bases and 5 bases, with 11 bases remaining between them. There are 15 residues in the CDR3. For the CDR3, the DNA is TGCGCCAGCAGCTTGGACGCCGGGGCGACCGGGGAGCTGTTTTTT. Translating gives CASSLDAGATGELFF.

The V gene is TRBV5-3, the J gene TRBJ1-1; D gene ambiguous. TRBV5-3 is recorded as an ORF, its role being uncertain. The V end was cut by 1 base, the J end by 2 bases, with 6 bases between. The CDR3 has 13 residues. The CDR3 loop reads CARSLHRNTEAFF. Here the CDR3 DNA reads TGTGCCAGAAGCTTGCACCGAAACACTGAAGCTTTCTTT.

This chain joins TRBV11-2 and TRBJ1-6; D unclear. V lost 4 bases to trimming and J lost 10 bases, with 23 bases between them. The CDR3 runs 17 residues. CDR1 and CDR2 (germline): SGHAT, FQNNGV. In DNA form, the CDR3 reads TGTGCCAGCAGCTCCGTTCACGCCGGGATTGCGACCTCACCCCTCCACTTT. Translated, it gives CASSSVHAGIATSPLHF.

V gene TRBV2 combines with J gene TRBJ2-3; D may be TRBD2 (5 bases). The V and J ends lost 6 bases and 1 base respectively, with 11 bases between them. Germline values: CDR1 SNHLY, CDR2 FYNNEI. The CDR3 extends over 14 amino acids. CDR3 in amino acids: CASSPLRGTDTQYF. The CDR3 nucleotides are TGTGCCAGCAGCCCTCTGAGGGGCACAGATACGCAGTATTTT.

This chain joins TRBV9 and TRBJ2-1; 7 bases align to TRBD2. V trimming: 0 bases; J trimming: 4 bases; junction bases outside the gene matches: 4. Germline V gene data show CDR1 as SGDLS and CDR2 as YYNGEE. This CDR3 contains 15 residues. The CDR3 loop reads CASSVGRERYNEQFF. CDR3 nucleotides: TGTGCCAGCAGCGTAGGGCGGGAGCGGTACAATGAGCAGTTCTTC.

The rearrangement joins TRBV30 to TRBJ1-6; 7 nucleotides align to TRBD1. The CDR3 runs 14 residues. J was trimmed by 9 bases and V by 2 bases; bases with no gene match: 7. The germline gives CDR1 GTSNPN, CDR2 SVGIG (reference sequence). CDR3: CAWSRDRVSSPLHF. Written as DNA, the CDR3 is TGTGCCTGGAGTCGAGACAGGGTTAGTTCACCCCTCCACTTT.

V is TRBV7-2 and J is TRBJ2-7; TRBD2 matches 13 bases. J gave up 7 bases and V 5 bases, and 8 bases lay outside the gene matches. This CDR3 contains 15 residues. Germline V CDR1 and CDR2: SGHTA, FQGNSA. Written as DNA, the CDR3 is TGTGCCAGCAGCATTACTAGCGGGGGGGCGGGAGAGCAGTACTTC. It translates to CASSITSGGAGEQYF.

This clone was seen a single time. The chain carries TRBV18 and TRBJ1-5; D may be TRBD1 (6 bases). The CDR3 has 16 residues. CDR1 and CDR2 (germline): KGHSH, LQKENI. Trimming took 8 bases from V and 4 from J, leaving 21 bases between them. The CDR3 region is CASLRRDKKLNQPQHF. In nucleotides, the CDR3 is TGTGCCAGCCTCCGGAGGGACAAAAAGTTAAATCAGCCCCAGCATTTT.

This chain links TRBV5-6 with TRBJ2-2; tentatively, D is TRBD2 (5 bases). Germline V gene sequence: CDR1 SGHDT, CDR2 YYEEEE. The CDR3 totals 17 residues. Deletions cut 0 bases from V and 1 base from J, with 13 bases between. Here the CDR3 reads CASSLVGPSGNTGELFF. The CDR3 DNA follows: TGTGCCAGCAGCTTGGTAGGGCCCAGCGGGAACACCGGGGAGCTGTTTTTT. The variable domain in full, with the rest retrieved from reference TRBV5-6 and TRBJ2-2, is DAGVTQSPTHLIKTRGQQVTLRCSPKSGHDTVSWYQQALGQGPQFIFQYYEEEERQRGNFPDRFSGHQFPNYSSELNVNALLLGDSALYLCASSLVGPSGNTGELFFGEGSRLTVL.